This T cell receptor (beta chain) was found in a study of shared clonotypes between healthy human individuals. Study-wide results and caveats: The authors sampled blood alone, and tissue repertoires likely differ.

The CDR3 consists of 14 residues. Trimming removed 1 base from V and 4 bases from J, with 10 bases in between. The germline gives CDR1 LNHDA, CDR2 SQIVND (reference sequence). There were no recent acute infections or vaccinations among the donors, who were healthy HIV-negative adults. Profiled with immunoSEQ multiplex PCR; TCRdb holds only in-frame clones, not every one. The repertoire holds 450,000 to 500,000 clones, with approximately 78% as singletons. This clone came up once. What it binds is not known. The sequence came from a woman in her 40s in good health. Some clones in this sample may be carry-over from other donors' samples. Sequenced sample: PBMCs. The rearrangement uses TRBV19 and TRBJ2-5, with a weak D call TRBD2 (6 bases). The CDR3 nucleotides read TGTGCCAGTAGTATAGTAGGGACTGGAGAGACCCAGTACTTC. Protein product: CASSIVGTGETQYF. The full variable domain, in which reference TRBV19 and TRBJ2-5 provide the parts outside the CDR3, is DGGITQSPKYLFRKEGQNVTLSCEQNLNHDAMYWYRQDPGQGLRLIYYSQIVNDFQKGDIAEGYSVSREKKESFPLTVTSAQKNPTAFYLCASSIVGTGETQYFGPGTRLLVL.